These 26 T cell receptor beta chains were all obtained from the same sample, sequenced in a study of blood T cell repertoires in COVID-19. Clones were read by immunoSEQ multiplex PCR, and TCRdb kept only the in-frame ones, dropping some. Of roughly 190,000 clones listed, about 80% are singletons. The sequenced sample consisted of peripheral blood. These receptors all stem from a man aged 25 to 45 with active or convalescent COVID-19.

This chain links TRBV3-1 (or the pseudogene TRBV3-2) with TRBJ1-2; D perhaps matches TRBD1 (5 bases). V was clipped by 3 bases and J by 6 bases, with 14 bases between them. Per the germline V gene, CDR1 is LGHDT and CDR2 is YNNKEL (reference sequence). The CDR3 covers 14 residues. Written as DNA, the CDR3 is TGTGCCAGCAGCCAGGAATCAGGGAGGGATGGCTACACCTTC. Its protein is CASSQESGRDGYTF.

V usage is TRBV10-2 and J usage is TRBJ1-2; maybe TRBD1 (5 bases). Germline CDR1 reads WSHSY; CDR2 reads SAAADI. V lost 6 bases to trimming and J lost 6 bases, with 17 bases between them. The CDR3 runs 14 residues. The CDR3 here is CASRGSARENGYTF. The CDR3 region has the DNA TGCGCCAGCAGGGGATCGGCCAGGGAAAATGGCTACACCTTC.

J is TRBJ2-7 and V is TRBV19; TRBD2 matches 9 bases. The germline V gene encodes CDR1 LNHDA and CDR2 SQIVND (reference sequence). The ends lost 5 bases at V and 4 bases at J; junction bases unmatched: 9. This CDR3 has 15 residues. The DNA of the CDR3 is TGTGCCAGTAGTGCAGGGACTAGCAGGAGGTACGAGCAGTACTTC. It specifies CASSAGTSRRYEQYF.

CDR3 in amino acids: CASSLSRVDEQFF. In nucleotides, the CDR3 is TGTGCCAGCAGCTTATCCCGAGTGGATGAGCAGTTCTTC. V gene TRBV11-3 combines with J gene TRBJ2-1; D not resolved. The CDR3 is 13 amino acids. Germline loops: CDR1 SGHNT, CDR2 YENEEA. V gave up 2 bases and J gave up 8 bases, with 10 bases separating them.

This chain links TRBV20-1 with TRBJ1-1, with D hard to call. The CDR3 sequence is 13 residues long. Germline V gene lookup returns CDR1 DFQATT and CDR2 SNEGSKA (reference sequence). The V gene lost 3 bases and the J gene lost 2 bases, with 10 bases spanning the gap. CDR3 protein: CSASLGENTEAFF. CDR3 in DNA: TGCAGTGCTAGTCTCGGGGAAAACACTGAAGCTTTCTTT.

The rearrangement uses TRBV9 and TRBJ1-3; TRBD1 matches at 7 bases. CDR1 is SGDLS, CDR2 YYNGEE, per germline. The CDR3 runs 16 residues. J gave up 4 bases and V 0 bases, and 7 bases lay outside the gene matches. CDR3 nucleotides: TGTGCCAGCAGCGTAGAGACGGCACAGGGGGGAAACACCATATATTTT. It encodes CASSVETAQGGNTIYF.

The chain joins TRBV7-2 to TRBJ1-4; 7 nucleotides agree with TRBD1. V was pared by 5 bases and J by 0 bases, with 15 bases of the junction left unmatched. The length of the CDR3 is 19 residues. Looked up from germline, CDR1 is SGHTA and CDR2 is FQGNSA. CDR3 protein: CASSELRTGRTATNEKLFF. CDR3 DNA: TGTGCCAGCAGCGAACTAAGGACAGGCCGTACGGCAACTAATGAAAAACTGTTTTTT.

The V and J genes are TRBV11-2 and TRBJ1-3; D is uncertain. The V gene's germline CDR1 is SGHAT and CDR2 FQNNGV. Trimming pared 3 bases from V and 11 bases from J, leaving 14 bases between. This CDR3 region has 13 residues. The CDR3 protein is CASSFGGTASIYF. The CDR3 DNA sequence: TGTGCCAGCAGCTTTGGAGGAACTGCATCCATATATTTT. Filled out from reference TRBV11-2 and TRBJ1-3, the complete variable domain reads EAGVAQSPRYKIIEKRQSVAFWCNPISGHATLYWYQQILGQGPKLLIQFQNNGVVDDSQLPKDRFSAERLKGVDSTLKIQPAKLEDSAVYLCASSFGGTASIYFGEGSWLTVV.

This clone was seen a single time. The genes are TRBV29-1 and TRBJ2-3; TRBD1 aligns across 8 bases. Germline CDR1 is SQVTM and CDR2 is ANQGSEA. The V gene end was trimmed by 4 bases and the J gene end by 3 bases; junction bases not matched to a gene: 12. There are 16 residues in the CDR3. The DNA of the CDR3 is TGCAGCGTTGGTGGCCTTTTCACAGGGGGGACAGATACGCAGTATTTT. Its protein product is CSVGGLFTGGTDTQYF.

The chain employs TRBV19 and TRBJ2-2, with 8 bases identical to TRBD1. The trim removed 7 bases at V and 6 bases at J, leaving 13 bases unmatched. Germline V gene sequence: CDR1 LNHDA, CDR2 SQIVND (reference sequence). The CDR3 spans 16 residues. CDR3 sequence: CASTSQGQGLSGELFF. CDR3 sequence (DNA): TGTGCCAGTACCTCCCAAGGACAGGGCCTGTCCGGGGAGCTGTTTTTT.

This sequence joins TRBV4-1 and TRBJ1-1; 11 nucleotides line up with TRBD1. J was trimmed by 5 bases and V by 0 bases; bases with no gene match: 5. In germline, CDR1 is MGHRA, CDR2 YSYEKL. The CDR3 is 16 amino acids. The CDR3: CASSQEDRGRVTEAFF. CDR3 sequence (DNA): TGCGCCAGCAGCCAAGAGGACAGGGGGCGCGTAACTGAAGCTTTCTTT.

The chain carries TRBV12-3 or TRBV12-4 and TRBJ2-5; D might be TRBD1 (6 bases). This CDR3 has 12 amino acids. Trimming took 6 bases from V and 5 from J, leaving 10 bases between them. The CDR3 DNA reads TGTGCCAGCAGACAGGGTTTGGAGACCCAGTACTTC. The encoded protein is CASRQGLETQYF.

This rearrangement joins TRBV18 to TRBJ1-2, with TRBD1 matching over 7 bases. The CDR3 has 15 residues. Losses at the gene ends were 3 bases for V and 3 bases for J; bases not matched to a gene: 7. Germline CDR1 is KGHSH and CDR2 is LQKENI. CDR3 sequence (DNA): TGTGCCAGCTCACCCTACGACAGGGACGACTATGGCTACACCTTC. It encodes CASSPYDRDDYGYTF.

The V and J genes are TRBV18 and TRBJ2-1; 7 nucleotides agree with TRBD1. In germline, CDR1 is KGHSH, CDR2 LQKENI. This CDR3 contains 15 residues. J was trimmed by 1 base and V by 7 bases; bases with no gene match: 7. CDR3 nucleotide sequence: TGTGCCAGCTGGGGGCCGGGACAGTCCTACAATGAGCAGTTCTTC. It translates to CASWGPGQSYNEQFF.

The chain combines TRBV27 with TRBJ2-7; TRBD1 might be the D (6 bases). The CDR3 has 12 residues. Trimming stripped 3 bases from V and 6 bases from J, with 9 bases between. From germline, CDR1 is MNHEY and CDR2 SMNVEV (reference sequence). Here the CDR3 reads CASSLRGSEQYV. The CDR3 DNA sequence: TGTGCCAGCAGTTTGAGGGGGAGCGAGCAGTACGTC.

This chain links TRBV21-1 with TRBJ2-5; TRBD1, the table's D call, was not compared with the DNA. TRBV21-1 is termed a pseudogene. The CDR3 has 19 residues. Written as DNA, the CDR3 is TGTGCCAGCAGCAAAGTAGAAGTCAAGGCCCACCAGGGGGAAGAGACCCAGTACTTC. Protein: CASSKVEVKAHQGEETQYF.

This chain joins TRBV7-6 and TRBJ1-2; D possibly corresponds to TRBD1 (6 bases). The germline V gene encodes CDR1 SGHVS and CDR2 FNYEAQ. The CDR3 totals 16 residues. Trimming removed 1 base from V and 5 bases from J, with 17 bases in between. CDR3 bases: TGTGCCAGCAGCTTAGGCCCACCCCCCCAGGGGTATGGCTACACCTTC. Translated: CASSLGPPPQGYGYTF.

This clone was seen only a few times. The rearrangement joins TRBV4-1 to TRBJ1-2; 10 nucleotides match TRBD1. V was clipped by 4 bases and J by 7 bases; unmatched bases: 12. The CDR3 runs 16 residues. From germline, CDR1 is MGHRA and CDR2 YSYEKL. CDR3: CASSPFRRQGAGGYTF. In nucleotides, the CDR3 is TGCGCCAGCAGCCCATTTAGGAGACAGGGGGCTGGTGGCTACACCTTC.

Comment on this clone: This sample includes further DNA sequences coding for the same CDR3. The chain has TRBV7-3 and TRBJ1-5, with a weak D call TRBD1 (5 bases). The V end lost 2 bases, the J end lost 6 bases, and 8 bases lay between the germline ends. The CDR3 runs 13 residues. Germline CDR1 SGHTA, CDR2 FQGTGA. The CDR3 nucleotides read TGTGCCAGCAGCTTAGGGGGGGGTCAGCCCCAGCATTTT. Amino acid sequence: CASSLGGGQPQHF.

In DNA, the CDR3 is TGCGCCAGCACCTATGGGACAAACTACAATGAGCAGTTCTTC. Its protein product is CASTYGTNYNEQFF. The chain joins TRBV5-1 to TRBJ2-1; perhaps TRBD1 as D (6 bases). V lost 6 bases, J lost 3 bases, and 13 bases lay in between. This CDR3 is built from 14 residues. The germline CDR1 and CDR2 sequences are SGHRS and YFSETQ.

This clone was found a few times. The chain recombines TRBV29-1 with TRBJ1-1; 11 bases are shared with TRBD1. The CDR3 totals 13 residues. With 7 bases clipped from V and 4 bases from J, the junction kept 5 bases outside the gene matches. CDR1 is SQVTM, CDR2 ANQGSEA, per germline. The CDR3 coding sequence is TGCAGCGCAGCCGGGACAGGGGGCACTGAAGCTTTCTTT. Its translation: CSAAGTGGTEAFF.

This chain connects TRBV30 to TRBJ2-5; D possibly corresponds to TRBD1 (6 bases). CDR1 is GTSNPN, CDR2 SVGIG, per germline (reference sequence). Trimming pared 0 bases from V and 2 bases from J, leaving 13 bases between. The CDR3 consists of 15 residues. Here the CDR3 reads CAWSVGQSIQETQYF. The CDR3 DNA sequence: TGTGCCTGGAGTGTAGGACAGAGTATTCAAGAGACCCAGTACTTC. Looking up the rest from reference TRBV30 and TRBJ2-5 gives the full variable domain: SQTIHQWPATLVQPVGSPLSLECTVEGTSNPNLYWYRQAAGRGLQLLFYSVGIGQISSEVPQNLSASRPQDRQFILSSKKLLLSDSGFYLCAWSVGQSIQETQYFGPGTRLLVL.

The CDR3 DNA sequence: TGTGCCAGCAGCCAAGATTGGGGGGTCTGGGAAAAACTGTTTTTT. This gives the protein CASSQDWGVWEKLFF. J is TRBJ1-4 and V is TRBV3-1 (or the pseudogene TRBV3-2); tentative D call: TRBD1 (5 bases). Per the germline V gene, CDR1 is LGHDT and CDR2 is YNNKEL (reference sequence). Deletions cut 0 bases from V and 8 bases from J, with 13 bases between. The CDR3 has 15 residues.

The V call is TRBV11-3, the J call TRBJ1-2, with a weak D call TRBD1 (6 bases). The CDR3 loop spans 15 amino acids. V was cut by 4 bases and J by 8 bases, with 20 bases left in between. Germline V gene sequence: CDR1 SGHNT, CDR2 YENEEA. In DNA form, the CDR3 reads TGTGCCAGCAGCTCGAGCCCGGACAGCCGGTGGGGCTACACCTTC. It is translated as CASSSSPDSRWGYTF.

The CDR3 DNA sequence: TGCGCCAGCAGCTCCTCGTCAGGGGACACTGAAGCTTTCTTT. Translated: CASSSSSGDTEAFF. This chain connects TRBV5-1 to TRBJ1-1; D is possibly TRBD1 (6 bases). Germline V gives CDR1 SGHRS, CDR2 YFSETQ. Deletions cut 3 bases from V and 3 bases from J, with 12 bases between. The CDR3 spans 14 residues.

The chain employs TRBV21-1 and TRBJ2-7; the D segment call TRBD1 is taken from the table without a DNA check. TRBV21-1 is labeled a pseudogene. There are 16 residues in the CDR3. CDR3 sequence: CASSKKGREAQTEQYF. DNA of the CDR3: TGTGCCAGCAGCAAAAAAGGCAGGGAAGCTCAGACTGAGCAGTACTTC.